The present TCR beta chain was sequenced within a study of blood T cell repertoires in COVID-19 (dated by TCRdb to 2019 to 2021). In the study overall: The collaborator samples originated in the United States, Italy and Spain and spanned the acute and convalescent phases of COVID-19. The material from the prospective study consisted of cDNA or gDNA derived from T cells, B-cell-depleted T cells, or PBMCs. Subjects who had been exposed to COVID-19, were actively infected with it, or had recovered from it provided the deeply sampled blood TCRbeta repertoires that made up the dataset. The repertoires were released in a freely available public database intended as a resource for research on the immune response to SARS-CoV-2. Samples were obtained from the ongoing ImmuneRACE study (first 160 participants) and from about 1,300 subjects provided by 6 global collaborators. The sample metadata nearly always contained a de-identified subject ID, COVID-19 status, age in years and sex. Where available, HLA class I and class II types were obtained from metadata supplied by the sample provider rather than from assay-based typing. General conclusions and limits of the study: The quantity of clinical and demographic metadata differed by source and by participant and was supplied without curation.

As concerns this clone: Its cognate antigen has yet to be identified. No base-level quality is on record; no much larger clone is a single base apart.

TCRbeta CDR3 regions were amplified from genomic DNA using the immunoSEQ Assay, a bias-controlled multiplex PCR. As for the original processing: Nucleated cell counts per sample were estimated from amplification of reference gene primers within the assay. To quantify the absolute abundance of each unique TCRbeta CDR3 rearrangement, sequence reads were collapsed and filtered. Productive Simpson clonality was computed per sample as the square root of Simpson's diversity index over productive rearrangements. TCRdb mirrors the immuneACCESS table, restricted to in-frame sequences. Some clones are absent from its copies; in checked studies, under half trace to an unresolved V gene, and the reason for the others is unknown. The V and J calls and clone size were taken over from that table, and D and trimming were inferred from the DNA. The sample records under 450,000 clones, around 89% of which are singletons. The leading ten clones occupy 1.5% to 1.9% of the sample.

The CDR3 starts with the cysteine, ends with the phenylalanine, and has 16 residues. The only DNA kept is the CDR3, 48 bases in frame from the first base. One collaborating source in Seattle enrolled patients during active infection and followed them longitudinally through the course of disease. Each collaborating institution followed its own protocols to collect whole blood in K2EDTA tubes. For TCRbeta analysis, collaborators shipped samples in one of three forms: frozen whole blood, isolated PBMCs, or DNA extracted from either of those sample types. The chain links TRBV21-1 with TRBJ1-1; TRBD1, the D gene given by the table, was not confirmed from the DNA. TRBV21-1 is described as a pseudogene. Sequenced material: peripheral blood. The TCR was taken from a woman aged 35 to 49 with COVID-19, enrolled during active disease. The CDR3 sequence is CASIPPGTAENTEAFF. The nucleotides read TGTGCCAGCATCCCGCCTGGGACAGCCGAGAACACTGAAGCTTTCTTT.